This T cell receptor (beta chain) was retrieved from a study of blood T cell repertoires in COVID-19. Study overall: The study drew acute and convalescent COVID-19 samples from the United States, Italy and Spain. T cells, B-cell-depleted T cells, or PBMCs provided the cDNA or gDNA that served as material.

Comment on this clone: The germline gene is not matched at one end of the junction; a read error may be the cause. The same CDR3 can be traced to other DNA sequences in this sample.

The germline V gene encodes CDR1 LNHNV and CDR2 YYDKDF (reference sequence). The CDR3 is 18 residues long. Original analysis: Reference gene primer amplification gave nucleated cell count estimates. Method: immunoSEQ multiplex PCR; TCRdb's copy keeps in-frame clones and lacks some. V and J calls and clone size are copied from that table; D and trimming were computed from the DNA. The sample yields roughly 66,000 clones, 75% to 95% seen once. This sequence joins TRBV15 and TRBJ1-2, with 7 positions matching TRBD1. The specimen sequenced was peripheral blood. The sequence was obtained from a human donor with active COVID-19. The donor label of this sample is uncertain. CDR3 coding DNA: TGTGCCACCAGCAGAGATTCCCTCCGACAGGGTCCTAACTATGGCTATACCTTC. It yields the protein CATSRDSLRQGPNYGYTF.